These T cell receptor beta chains were read from a single sample in a study of shared clonotypes between healthy human individuals. Clones were sequenced by immunoSEQ multiplex PCR, and TCRdb holds only the in-frame ones, with some missing. The table shows millions of clones, with 80% to 95% occurring only once. The sequenced material came from naive CD4+ T cells from PBMCs. These receptor sequences come from a young man in good health. Some clones in this sample may be carry-over from other donors' samples. CDR3s include the opening cysteine and the closing phenylalanine or tryptophan. A D gene is named only where the DNA matches it firmly. Expanded clones are given a class, and other clones once, few, many or no size at all.

j_call d_call clone_size v_call cdr3_aa cdr3_nt
TRBJ2-4 TRBD1 - TRBV6-4 CASSMDRGLSKNIQYF TGTGCCAGCAGCATGGACAGGGGGCTATCCAAAAACATTCAGTACTTC
TRBJ2-3 - - TRBV5-6 CASSLASPSTDTQYF TGTGCCAGCAGCTTGGCTTCGCCGAGCACAGATACGCAGTATTTT
TRBJ1-1 TRBD1 - TRBV5-4 CASSLEQGSTEAFF TGTGCCAGCAGCTTGGAACAGGGGTCCACTGAAGCTTTCTTT
TRBJ2-1 - - TRBV9 CASSVGGRTVYNEQFF TGTGCCAGCAGCGTAGGGGGACGGACCGTCTACAATGAGCAGTTCTTC
TRBJ2-3 TRBD2 - TRBV2 CASRGPLYGRTSTDTQYF TGTGCCAGCAGGGGACCTTTGTACGGGAGGACGAGCACAGATACGCAGTATTTT
TRBJ2-7 - - TRBV19 CASSIGGPRDEQYF TGTGCCAGTAGTATAGGAGGCCCTCGGGACGAGCAGTACTTC
TRBJ2-6 - - TRBV6-5 CASSHHLAGANVLTF TGTGCCAGCAGCCATCATCTGGCTGGGGCCAACGTCCTGACTTTC
TRBJ2-3 TRBD2 - TRBV9 CASSAHGKTSGRGDTQYF TGTGCCAGCAGCGCACATGGGAAGACTAGCGGGAGGGGAGATACGCAGTATTTT
TRBJ2-2 - - TRBV7-9 CASGAQVTNTGELFF TGTGCCAGCGGTGCACAGGTTACGAACACCGGGGAGCTGTTTTTT
TRBJ2-2 - - TRBV9 CASNLTGELFF TGTGCCAGCAATTTAACCGGGGAGCTGTTTTTT
TRBJ1-2 - - TRBV30 CACNYGYTF TGTGCCTGTAACTATGGCTACACCTTC
TRBJ2-3 TRBD2 - TRBV7-2 CASSLQGLAGGADTQYF TGTGCCAGCAGCTTACAGGGACTAGCGGGAGGGGCGGATACGCAGTATTTT
TRBJ2-3 - - TRBV28 CASSSPGASSTDTQYF TGTGCCAGCAGTTCCCCAGGAGCGTCTAGCACAGATACGCAGTATTTT
TRBJ2-1 TRBD2 - TRBV6-1 CASRWTSGSPNEQFF TGTGCCAGCAGATGGACTAGCGGGAGTCCCAATGAGCAGTTCTTC
TRBJ1-3 - - TRBV7-7 CASSLDGDFTSLRGNTIYF TGTGCCAGCAGCTTAGACGGAGATTTTACCTCGTTGAGGGGAAACACCATATATTTT
TRBJ2-5 - - TRBV6-6 CASSWRQVQETQYF TGTGCCAGCAGTTGGAGACAGGTTCAAGAGACCCAGTACTTC
TRBJ1-2 - - TRBV6-5 CASSRTEHYGYTF TGTGCCAGCAGCCGGACAGAGCACTATGGCTACACCTTC
TRBJ2-5 - - TRBV5-1 CASTGNQETQYF TGCGCCAGCACCGGAAACCAAGAGACCCAGTACTTC
TRBJ1-4 TRBD1 - TRBV7-2 CASSRDRVAEKLFF TGTGCCAGCAGCCGGGACAGGGTTGCTGAAAAACTGTTTTTT
TRBJ2-1 TRBD2 - TRBV27 CASSPRDYRHEQFF TGTGCCAGCAGTCCCCGGGACTACCGACATGAGCAGTTCTTC
TRBJ2-2 - once TRBV7-2 CASSNTPGLTNTGELFF TGTGCCAGCAGCAATACTCCGGGACTTACGAACACCGGGGAGCTGTTTTTT
TRBJ2-5 TRBD2 - TRBV5-1 CASSFPDATSGSPQYF TGCGCCAGCAGCTTTCCTGACGCGACTAGCGGGAGTCCCCAGTACTTC
TRBJ2-3 - - TRBV5-1 CASSLGGRDQGTDTQYF TGCGCCAGCAGCTTGGGAGGTAGGGATCAGGGCACAGATACGCAGTATTTT
TRBJ1-5 - once TRBV19 CASSSGVGNSNQPQHF TGTGCCAGTAGTTCCGGGGTTGGGAATAGCAATCAGCCCCAGCATTTT
TRBJ2-1 - - TRBV19 CASSSQGPYNEQFF TGTGCCAGTAGTTCCCAGGGTCCTTACAATGAGCAGTTCTTC
TRBJ1-1 - - TRBV11-2 CASSPLGGRATEAFF TGTGCCAGCAGCCCCCTGGGAGGCAGGGCCACTGAAGCTTTCTTT
TRBJ2-3 - - TRBV5-5 CASSLVGLWSDTQYF TGTGCCAGCAGCCTAGTGGGGCTGTGGTCGGATACGCAGTATTTT
TRBJ2-1 - once TRBV6-1 CASSVSLNNEQFF TGTGCCAGCAGTGTGTCCCTGAACAATGAGCAGTTCTTC
TRBJ2-1 - - TRBV18 CASSPQGTRGNEQFF TGTGCCAGCTCACCACAGGGGACACGGGGGAATGAGCAGTTCTTC
TRBJ2-3 - - TRBV11-2 CASSSVRADTQYF TGTGCCAGCAGCTCCGTACGGGCAGATACGCAGTATTTT
TRBJ1-1 - - TRBV2 CASNQGTGPEAFF TGTGCCAGCAACCAAGGGACTGGCCCTGAAGCTTTCTTT
TRBJ2-1 TRBD2 - TRBV18 CASSPFSGGTYNEQFF TGTGCCAGCTCACCATTTAGCGGGGGTACCTACAATGAGCAGTTCTTC
TRBJ1-4 - - TRBV6-1 CASSDTGTNEKLFF TGTGCCAGCAGTGATACAGGGACTAATGAAAAACTGTTTTTT
TRBJ1-1 TRBD1 - TRBV10-3 CAISESPDRAYPEAFF TGTGCCATCAGTGAGTCCCCCGACAGGGCTTACCCTGAAGCTTTCTTT
TRBJ2-5 TRBD1 - TRBV10-3 CAHGAGQGPETQYF TGTGCCCACGGGGCAGGACAGGGGCCAGAGACCCAGTACTTC
TRBJ1-2 TRBD1 - TRBV6-1 CASSTWDRRSTF TGTGCCAGCAGCACATGGGACAGGCGCTCCACCTTC
TRBJ1-2 - - TRBV7-9 CASSLHGGRDYGYTF TGTGCCAGCAGCTTACACGGCGGGCGGGACTATGGCTACACCTTC
TRBJ2-1 TRBD2 - TRBV2 CASSDEGGSYNEQFF TGTGCCAGCAGTGATGAGGGCGGGAGCTACAATGAGCAGTTCTTC
TRBJ2-3 - once TRBV5-1 CASSLGLLSTDTQYF TGCGCCAGCAGTTTGGGGCTACTGAGCACAGATACGCAGTATTTT
TRBJ2-1 TRBD2 - TRBV5-1 CASSLVPSGGYNEQFF TGCGCCAGCAGCTTGGTGCCTAGCGGGGGCTACAATGAGCAGTTCTTC
TRBJ1-3 - once TRBV21-1 CASSNPTGSGNTIYF TGTGCCAGCAGCAACCCTACAGGTTCTGGAAACACCATATATTTT
TRBJ1-4 - - TRBV27 CASSPRVVVEKLFF TGTGCCAGCAGCCCCAGGGTCGTGGTTGAAAAACTGTTTTTT
TRBJ2-3 - - TRBV28 CASSRTDTDTQYF TGTGCCAGCAGTCGGACTGACACAGATACGCAGTATTTT
TRBJ2-7 - - TRBV28 CASSLPGPQRGSYEQYF TGTGCCAGCAGTCTTCCGGGCCCCCAAAGGGGCTCCTACGAGCAGTACTTC
TRBJ1-4 - - TRBV6-6 CASSRPLNIGEKLFF TGTGCCAGCAGTCGCCCCCTTAATATTGGAGAAAAACTGTTTTTT
TRBJ1-2 - - TRBV10-2 CASSESGVDERGYTF TGCGCCAGCAGTGAGTCGGGAGTCGACGAACGCGGCTACACCTTC
TRBJ1-5 - few TRBV5-1 CASSLDPYSNQPQHF TGCGCCAGCAGCTTGGATCCATATAGCAATCAGCCCCAGCATTTT
TRBJ2-1 - - TRBV7-9 CASSLRGVTTVYNEQFF TGTGCCAGCAGCTTAAGAGGAGTGACGACGGTCTACAATGAGCAGTTCTTC